This entry lists 15 T cell receptor beta chains sequenced from one sample in a study of cytomegalovirus exposure and HLA in healthy donors. The PCR ran on 60 Vbeta and 13 Jbeta primers. Sequencing used immunoSEQ multiplex PCR; TCRdb keeps in-frame clones, though not all of them. The data show approximately 240,000 clones, more than 60% seen once. Sequenced material: PBMCs. Receptor source: a woman aged 60-75 years in good health and CMV-seropositive.

This chain uses TRBV5-4 with TRBJ1-2; 8 nucleotides match TRBD1. The V segment lost 5 bases and the J segment 8 bases; nucleotides outside the gene matches: 5. CDR1 SGHNT and CDR2 YYREEE come from the germline V gene (reference sequence). This CDR3 spans 12 amino acids. The CDR3 DNA is TGTGCCAGCAGGCAGGGGGCGAGGGGCTACACCTTC. The encoded protein is CASRQGARGYTF.

The chain has TRBV5-1 and TRBJ2-7; 10 bases match TRBD1. CDR1 and CDR2 from the germline V gene are SGHRS and YFSETQ. This CDR3 has 17 residues. The junction had 14 bases not matched to a gene; V was cut back by 4 bases and J by 4 bases. This CDR3 reads CASSQGQGRRVRYEQYF. The CDR3 nucleotides read TGCGCCAGCAGCCAGGGACAGGGGCGTAGAGTGAGGTACGAGCAGTACTTC.

J is TRBJ1-6 and V is TRBV30; no clear D. The length of the CDR3 is 12 residues. Trimming pared 1 base from V and 12 bases from J, leaving 10 bases between. Looked up from germline, CDR1 is GTSNPN and CDR2 is SVGIG (reference sequence). The CDR3 bases are TGTGCCTGGAGTGACCTAGGCGGACCCCTCCACTTT. Translated: CAWSDLGGPLHF.

V gene TRBV5-1 combines with J gene TRBJ2-7; D may be TRBD2 (7 bases). V lost 6 bases and J lost 5, with 12 bases in between. Germline V gene sequence: CDR1 SGHRS, CDR2 YFSETQ. The CDR3 length is 12 residues. In DNA form, the CDR3 reads TGCGCCAGCAACGAGGGGGGGAACGAGCAGTACTTC. Translated, it gives CASNEGGNEQYF.

The chain recombines TRBV5-4 with TRBJ2-5; TRBD1 matches 8 bases. The length of the CDR3 is 14 residues. Trimming at V came to 2 bases and at J to 4 bases, leaving 4 bases not matched to a gene. The germline V gene has CDR1 SGHNT and CDR2 YYREEE (reference sequence). The CDR3 here is CASSFTTGAETQYF. DNA for the CDR3: TGTGCCAGCAGCTTCACGACAGGGGCAGAGACCCAGTACTTC.

The sample holds a few counts of this clone. The rearrangement uses TRBV27 and TRBJ2-5, with 8 bases that match TRBD2. The DNA end is a closer match to TRBJ2-7, so the J assignment may be wrong. The germline V gene has CDR1 MNHEY and CDR2 SMNVEV (reference sequence). The CDR3 sequence is 17 residues long. CDR3 loop: CASSLSQTIAGSYEQYF. The CDR3 DNA reads as TGTGCCAGCAGTTTATCGCAGACAATAGCGGGATCCTACGAGCAGTACTTC.

V usage is TRBV29-1 and J usage is TRBJ1-1; a possible D gene is TRBD1 (6 bases). This CDR3 spans 13 amino acids. Germline V CDR1 and CDR2: SQVTM, ANQGSEA. Trimming pared 2 bases from V and 6 bases from J, leaving 13 bases between. CDR3 sequence reads: CSVEMGRGAEAFF. The CDR3 region has the DNA TGCAGCGTTGAAATGGGGAGGGGGGCTGAAGCTTTCTTT. The whole variable domain, remainder taken from reference TRBV29-1 and TRBJ1-1, is SAVISQKPSRDICQRGTSLTIQCQVDSQVTMMFWYRQQPGQSLTLIATANQGSEATYESGFVIDKFPISRPNLTFSTLTVSNMSPEDSSIYLCSVEMGRGAEAFFGQGTRLTVV.

V usage is TRBV4-3 and J usage is TRBJ2-1; 9 nucleotides agree with TRBD2. This CDR3 is built from 20 residues. Germline V gene data show CDR1 as LGHNA and CDR2 as YSLEER. Germline trimming cut 0 bases from V and 0 bases from J; bases unmatched to any gene: 12. The CDR3 region is CASSQDWQRGASSSYNEQFF. In DNA form, the CDR3 reads TGCGCCAGCAGCCAAGATTGGCAGCGGGGGGCCTCGAGCTCCTACAATGAGCAGTTCTTC.

V gene TRBV27 combines with J gene TRBJ1-5; a possible D gene is TRBD1 (6 bases). This CDR3 spans 17 amino acids. CDR1 MNHEY and CDR2 SMNVEV come from the germline V gene (reference sequence). V lost 5 bases and J lost 0, with 17 bases in between. CDR3 protein: CASSPPGQQYSNQPQHF. The CDR3 bases are TGTGCCAGCAGTCCACCGGGACAACAATATAGCAATCAGCCCCAGCATTTT.

The chain's CDR3 is CAWSPSGQPNTEAFF. CDR3 coding DNA: TGTGCCTGGAGCCCATCGGGACAGCCGAACACTGAAGCTTTCTTT. The chain is built from TRBV30 and TRBJ1-1; 7 bases match TRBD1. V lost 3 bases to trimming and J lost 1 base; unmatched junction nucleotides: 8. Germline V CDR1 and CDR2: GTSNPN, SVGIG (reference sequence). This CDR3 contains 15 residues.

J is TRBJ2-1 and V is TRBV29-1; D may be TRBD1 (6 bases). Germline-derived CDR1 and CDR2 are SQVTM and ANQGSEA. The V end lost 1 base, the J end lost 6 bases, and 10 bases lay between the germline ends. The CDR3 has 13 amino acids. CDR3 sequence reads: CSVEVGTPNEQFF. The CDR3, as DNA: TGCAGCGTTGAAGTTGGGACACCCAATGAGCAGTTCTTC.

The genes are TRBV9 and TRBJ1-1; no firm D call. The CDR3 loop spans 16 amino acids. CDR1 and CDR2 from the germline V gene are SGDLS and YYNGEE. Trimming left V 4 bases short and J 3 bases short, with 19 bases between. The CDR3 DNA reads TGTGCCAGCAGCCCGCGAGGGAGGGTGATAGACACTGAAGCTTTCTTT. Encoded protein: CASSPRGRVIDTEAFF. The full variable domain, rest sourced from reference TRBV9 and TRBJ1-1, is DSGVTQTPKHLITATGQRVTLRCSPRSGDLSVYWYQQSLDQGLQFLIQYYNGEERAKGNILERFSAQQFPDLHSELNLSSLELGDSALYFCASSPRGRVIDTEAFFGQGTRLTVV.

This chain joins TRBV4-1 and TRBJ2-1; 12 bases line up with TRBD2. V gave up 7 bases and J gave up 7 bases; unmatched junction bases: 11. Germline V lookup: CDR1 MGHRA, CDR2 YSYEKL. The CDR3 is 16 residues long. The CDR3 nucleotides read TGCGCCAGCACGAGGACATCTAGCGGGGGGGCGAATGAGCAGTTCTTC. Its protein is CASTRTSSGGANEQFF.

The table lists this clone with a count of one. V usage is TRBV5-1 and J usage is TRBJ2-7; a weak D match, TRBD1 (5 bases). CDR1 and CDR2 from the germline V gene are SGHRS and YFSETQ. The CDR3 loop spans 13 amino acids. Trimming took off 0 bases at V and 5 bases at J, with 9 bases between the two ends. The CDR3 loop reads CASSLGPQDEQYF. DNA of the CDR3: TGCGCCAGCAGCTTGGGACCACAGGACGAGCAGTACTTC.

V is TRBV2 and J is TRBJ1-5; no clear D. This CDR3 has 12 amino acids. V lost 6 bases and J 3 bases, leaving 6 bases between the germline ends. Per the germline V gene, CDR1 is SNHLY and CDR2 is FYNNEI. The CDR3 loop is CASSRVNQPQHF. The CDR3 DNA is TGTGCCAGCAGCCGGGTCAATCAGCCCCAGCATTTT. Complete variable domain (other parts from reference TRBV2 and TRBJ1-5): EPEVTQTPSHQVTQMGQEVILRCVPISNHLYFYWYRQILGQKVEFLVSFYNNEISEKSEIFDDQFSVERPDGSNFTLKIRSTKLEDSAMYFCASSRVNQPQHFGDGTRLSIL.